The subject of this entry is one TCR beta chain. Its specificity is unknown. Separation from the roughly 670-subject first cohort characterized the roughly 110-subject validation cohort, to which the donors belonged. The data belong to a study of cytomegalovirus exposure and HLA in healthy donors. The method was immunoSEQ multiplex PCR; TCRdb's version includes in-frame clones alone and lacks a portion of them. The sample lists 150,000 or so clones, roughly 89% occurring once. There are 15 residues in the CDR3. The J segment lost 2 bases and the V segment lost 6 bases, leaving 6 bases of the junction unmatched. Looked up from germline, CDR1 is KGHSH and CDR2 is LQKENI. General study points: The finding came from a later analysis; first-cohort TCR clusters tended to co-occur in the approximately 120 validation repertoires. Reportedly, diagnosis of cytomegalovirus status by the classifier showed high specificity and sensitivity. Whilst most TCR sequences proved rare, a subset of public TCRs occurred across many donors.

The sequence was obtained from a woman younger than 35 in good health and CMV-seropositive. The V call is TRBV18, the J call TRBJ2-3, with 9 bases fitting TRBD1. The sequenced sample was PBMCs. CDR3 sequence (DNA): TGTGCCAGCTCGATAGGGACAGGGAACACAGATACGCAGTATTTT. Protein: CASSIGTGNTDTQYF.